This TCR beta chain was sequenced during a study of breast tumors, draining lymph nodes, adjacent tissues. Study-wide results and caveats: The data were judged consistent with most tumor T cells coming from lymph node and expanding in tumor. Compared with lymph nodes, tumors were less diverse; compared with nontumor tissue, more. Data only fit, rather than demonstrated, lymph node origin of most tumor T cells. Luminal-like breast cancer showed significantly greater tumor-nontumor repertoire similarity than basal-like breast cancer did.

The CDR3 totals 13 residues. Between the trimmed V and J ends, which lost 6 bases and 2 bases, there was a span of 10 bases. CDR1 is SGHNT, CDR2 YENEEA, per germline. TCRdb independently ran MiXCR on the multiplex PCR reads; one entry per CDR3 protein. The table lists approximately 130,000 distinct CDR3 sequences, under 25% of them singletons. Axillary draining lymph nodes of breast cancer patients supplied the node samples. This clonotype was seen many times. Its antigen is not known. The sequenced sample consisted of axillary lymph node tissue. This receptor was identified in a female donor with breast cancer. Some clones in this sample may be carry-over from other donors' samples. The V call is TRBV11-3, the J call TRBJ2-5; TRBD2 is a possible D gene (5 bases). The CDR3 DNA is TGTGCCAGCAGTTTTAGGGAGCAAGAGACCCAGTACTTC. Protein product: CASSFREQETQYF.